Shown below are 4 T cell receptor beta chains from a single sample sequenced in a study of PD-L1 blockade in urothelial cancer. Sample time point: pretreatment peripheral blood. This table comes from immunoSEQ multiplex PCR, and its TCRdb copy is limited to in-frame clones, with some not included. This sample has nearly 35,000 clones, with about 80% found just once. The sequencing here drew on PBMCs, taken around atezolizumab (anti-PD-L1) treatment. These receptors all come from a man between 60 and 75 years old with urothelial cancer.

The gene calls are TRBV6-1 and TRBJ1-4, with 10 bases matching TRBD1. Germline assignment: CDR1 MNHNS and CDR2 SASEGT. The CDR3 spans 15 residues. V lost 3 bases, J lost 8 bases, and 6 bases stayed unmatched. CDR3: CASSEQGTGEEKLFF. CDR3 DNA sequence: TGTGCCAGCAGTGAGCAAGGGACAGGGGAGGAAAAACTGTTTTTT.

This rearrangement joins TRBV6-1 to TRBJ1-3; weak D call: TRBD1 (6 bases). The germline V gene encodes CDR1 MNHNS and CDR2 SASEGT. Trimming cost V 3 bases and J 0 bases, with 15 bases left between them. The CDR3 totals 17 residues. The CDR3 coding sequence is TGTGCCAGCAGTGAGCCCCGCAGGGGTTCCTCTGGAAACACCATATATTTT. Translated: CASSEPRRGSSGNTIYF.

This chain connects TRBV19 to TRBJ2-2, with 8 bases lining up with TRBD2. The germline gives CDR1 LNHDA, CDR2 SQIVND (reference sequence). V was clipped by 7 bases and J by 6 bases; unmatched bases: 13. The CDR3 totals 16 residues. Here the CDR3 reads CASTSPGGLRPGELFF. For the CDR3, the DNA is TGTGCCAGTACCTCCCCGGGAGGGCTTCGCCCCGGGGAGCTGTTTTTT. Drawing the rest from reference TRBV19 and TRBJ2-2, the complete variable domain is DGGITQSPKYLFRKEGQNVTLSCEQNLNHDAMYWYRQDPGQGLRLIYYSQIVNDFQKGDIAEGYSVSREKKESFPLTVTSAQKNPTAFYLCASTSPGGLRPGELFFGEGSRLTVL.

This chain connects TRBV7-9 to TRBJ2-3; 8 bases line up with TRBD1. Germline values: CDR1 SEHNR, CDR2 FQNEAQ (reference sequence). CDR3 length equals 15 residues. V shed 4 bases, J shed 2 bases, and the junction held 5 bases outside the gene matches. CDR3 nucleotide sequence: TGTGCCAGCAGCTCAAGACAGGGGAACACAGATACGCAGTATTTT. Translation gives CASSSRQGNTDTQYF.